This T cell receptor (beta chain) was captured by sequencing in a study of PD-L1 blockade in urothelial cancer. A single count supports this clone. No antigen is known for it. For each patient, 1 to 8 samples were obtained, pretreatment and on-treatment. The CDR3 covers 14 residues. Germline V gene data show CDR1 as SGHAT and CDR2 as FQNNGV. The V end lost 5 bases, the J end lost 3 bases, and 13 bases lay between the germline ends. TCRdb keeps only in-frame clones here, not all; method: immunoSEQ multiplex PCR. The sample has 80,000 to 130,000 clones, around 90% seen once. Study observations and caveats: Tumor-associated clones in blood expanded more at 3 weeks in durable-benefit patients.

The sequencing used PBMCs, collected around atezolizumab (anti-PD-L1) treatment. The clonotype comes from a woman of 80 years or more with urothelial cancer. The rearrangement uses TRBV11-2 and TRBJ1-2; no reliable D call. The CDR3 here is CASSLSAGDYGYTF. DNA of the CDR3: TGTGCCAGCAGCCTATCCGCGGGAGACTATGGCTACACCTTC. Filled out from reference TRBV11-2 and TRBJ1-2, the complete variable domain reads EAGVAQSPRYKIIEKRQSVAFWCNPISGHATLYWYQQILGQGPKLLIQFQNNGVVDDSQLPKDRFSAERLKGVDSTLKIQPAKLEDSAVYLCASSLSAGDYGYTFGSGTRLTVV.